A single sample gave rise to the 28 T cell receptor beta chains below, sequenced in a study of blood T cell repertoires in COVID-19. Assay used: immunoSEQ multiplex PCR; TCRdb lists only in-frame clones, some missing. The sample includes fewer than 250,000 clones, 84% of them seen just once. The sequencing input was PBMCs or T cells enriched from blood (not recorded which). The receptors shown here come from a woman aged 40-49 years who had recovered from COVID-19.

The chain is built from TRBV24-1 and TRBJ1-1; D not resolved. The V gene lost 10 bases and the J gene lost 1 base, with 9 bases spanning the gap. Germline CDR1 and CDR2: KGHDR and SFDVKD. The CDR3 is 12 residues long. The CDR3 region is CATSEGNTEAFF. Here the CDR3 DNA reads TGTGCCACGTCGGAGGGGAACACTGAAGCTTTCTTT.

The chain uses TRBV19 and TRBJ2-1; 9 bases line up with TRBD2. Per germline, CDR1 LNHDA and CDR2 SQIVND (reference sequence). Trimming cost V 2 bases and J 8 bases; bases outside gene matches: 7. This CDR3 has 15 residues. DNA of the CDR3: TGTGCCAGTAGTATAAGAGCGGGAGGATTCGATGAGCAGTTCTTC. Translated: CASSIRAGGFDEQFF.

This clone was counted only a few times. The chain links TRBV11-2 to TRBJ1-2; D not resolved. CDR1 and CDR2 (germline): SGHAT, FQNNGV. CDR3 length: 14 residues. The V and J ends lost 0 bases and 2 bases respectively, with 7 bases between them. CDR3 nucleotide sequence: TGTGCCAGCAGCTTAGATCGAGTAAACTATGGCTACACCTTC. This translates into CASSLDRVNYGYTF. The full variable domain, rest sourced from reference TRBV11-2 and TRBJ1-2, is EAGVAQSPRYKIIEKRQSVAFWCNPISGHATLYWYQQILGQGPKLLIQFQNNGVVDDSQLPKDRFSAERLKGVDSTLKIQPAKLEDSAVYLCASSLDRVNYGYTFGSGTRLTVV.

V gene TRBV24-1 combines with J gene TRBJ2-1, with D hard to call. The V end lost 5 bases, the J end lost 2 bases, and 12 bases lay between the germline ends. In germline, CDR1 is KGHDR, CDR2 SFDVKD. The CDR3 totals 15 residues. The CDR3 is CATSARELTYNEQFF. The CDR3 DNA sequence: TGTGCCACCAGTGCTAGAGAACTTACCTACAATGAGCAGTTCTTC.

The genes are TRBV19 and TRBJ1-2; tentative D call: TRBD1 (5 bases). The CDR3 contains 13 residues. Germline V gene data show CDR1 as LNHDA and CDR2 as SQIVND (reference sequence). V lost 3 bases to trimming and J lost 1 base, with 6 bases between them. Written as DNA, the CDR3 is TGTGCCAGTAGTATGACAGATAACTATGGCTACACCTTC. This sequence encodes CASSMTDNYGYTF.

This clone showed up just once. The chain carries TRBV7-9 and TRBJ2-1; perhaps TRBD2 as D (6 bases). The CDR3 is made up of 14 amino acids. In germline, CDR1 is SEHNR, CDR2 FQNEAQ (reference sequence). V was cut by 4 bases and J by 4 bases, with 11 bases left in between. The CDR3 DNA is TGTGCCAGCAGCTCGGGGGTACTGTACAATGAGCAGTTCTTC. This gives the protein CASSSGVLYNEQFF.

The genes are TRBV5-1 and TRBJ1-1; D remains unclear. Per germline, CDR1 SGHRS and CDR2 YFSETQ. Deletions cut 1 base from V and 4 bases from J, with 14 bases between. CDR3 length: 15 residues. The CDR3 region has the DNA TGCGCCAGCAGCTTGCTTTCCGCTGCGGGCACTGAAGCTTTCTTT. Translation: CASSLLSAAGTEAFF.

The genes are TRBV6-6 and TRBJ2-7, with D unresolved. Trimming removed 6 bases from V and 2 bases from J, with 11 bases in between. Germline CDR1 and CDR2: MNHNY and SVGAGI (reference sequence). The CDR3 covers 13 residues. CDR3 in amino acids: CASSRLVAYEQYV. The CDR3 nucleotides read TGTGCCAGCAGCAGACTCGTCGCCTACGAGCAGTACGTC.

This clone was observed a single time. V usage is TRBV24-1 and J usage is TRBJ1-2, with 9 bases aligning to TRBD1. V trimming: 2 bases; J trimming: 8 bases; junction bases outside the gene matches: 5. Germline CDR1 KGHDR, CDR2 SFDVKD. CDR3 length equals 14 residues. The CDR3 loop reads CATSDSRTGEGYTF. CDR3 bases: TGTGCCACCAGTGATTCACGGACAGGGGAAGGCTACACCTTC.

This rearrangement joins TRBV11-3 to TRBJ2-2; the match to TRBD2 covers 7 bases. Unmatched junction bases numbered 3, after V lost 3 bases and J lost 2 bases. The CDR3 consists of 15 residues. Germline V gene lookup returns CDR1 SGHNT and CDR2 YENEEA. The CDR3 nucleotides read TGTGCCAGCAGCTTTACTAGCGCCAACACCGGGGAGCTGTTTTTT. Its protein product is CASSFTSANTGELFF.

The chain joins TRBV7-9 to TRBJ2-1, with TRBD2 matching 9 bases. CDR3 size: 18 residues. Looked up from germline, CDR1 is SEHNR and CDR2 is FQNEAQ (reference sequence). Trimming at V came to 1 base and at J to 4 bases, leaving 11 bases not matched to a gene. CDR3 protein: CASSLETSLAGVYNEQFF. CDR3 in DNA: TGTGCCAGCAGCTTAGAGACGTCGTTAGCGGGAGTTTACAATGAGCAGTTCTTC.

This clone is a singleton in its sample. The chain carries TRBV21-1 and TRBJ2-1; the table gives TRBD2 as D, unverified against the DNA. TRBV21-1 is designated a pseudogene. This CDR3 contains 17 residues. CDR3 region: CASSPQGLATSKDEQFF. CDR3 nucleotide sequence: TGTGCCAGCAGCCCCCAGGGACTAGCGACCTCCAAGGATGAGCAGTTCTTC.

Comments on this clone: The identical CDR3 is also encoded by other nucleotide sequences in the sample. V is TRBV12-5 and J is TRBJ1-2; D is uncertain. The CDR3 is made up of 12 amino acids. Germline V CDR1 and CDR2: LGHNT, FRNRAP. Between the trimmed V and J ends, which lost 6 bases and 0 bases, there was a span of 5 bases. This CDR3 is CASGQSNYGYTF. The CDR3, as DNA: TGTGCTAGTGGCCAGTCTAACTATGGCTACACCTTC.

A few counts support this clone. The chain links TRBV9 to TRBJ2-1; TRBD2 agrees at 7 bases. This CDR3 is 13 amino acids long. Germline CDR1 SGDLS, CDR2 YYNGEE. V dropped 3 bases and J dropped 7; count of bases not matched to a gene: 4. The chain's CDR3 is CASSAGTMNEQFF. CDR3 sequence (DNA): TGTGCCAGCAGCGCCGGGACTATGAATGAGCAGTTCTTC.

This clone was seen a handful of times. The J gene is TRBJ1-1, the V gene TRBV11-2; D is ambiguous. CDR1 SGHAT and CDR2 FQNNGV come from the germline V gene. V was clipped by 2 bases and J by 7 bases, with 11 bases between them. The CDR3 runs to 13 residues. The CDR3 sequence is CASSLSWEGEAFF. Written as DNA, the CDR3 is TGTGCCAGCAGCTTAAGTTGGGAGGGTGAAGCTTTCTTT.

V usage is TRBV3-1 (or the pseudogene TRBV3-2) and J usage is TRBJ2-2, with TRBD2 matching over 10 bases. The CDR3 runs 17 residues. In germline, CDR1 is LGHDT, CDR2 YNNKEL (reference sequence). V shed 1 base and J 6 bases; nucleotides not matched to a gene: 8. CDR3 region: CASSQVGSGRASGELFF. CDR3 nucleotides: TGTGCCAGCAGCCAAGTTGGAAGCGGGAGGGCCTCCGGGGAGCTGTTTTTT.

The gene calls are TRBV18 and TRBJ2-3; D possibly corresponds to TRBD2 (6 bases). Germline CDR1 is KGHSH and CDR2 is LQKENI. The CDR3 consists of 14 residues. V gave up 4 bases and J gave up 5 bases, with 13 bases separating them. The CDR3 nucleotides are TGTGCCAGCTCACGGGACTCCGAGGGAGATACGCAGTATTTT. The encoded protein is CASSRDSEGDTQYF.

The chain joins TRBV27 to TRBJ1-2, with D maybe TRBD1 (6 bases). Trimming shortened V by 5 bases and J by 10 bases, and 17 bases separated the two germline ends. Germline CDR1 reads MNHEY; CDR2 reads SMNVEV (reference sequence). The CDR3 is 13 residues long. The CDR3 loop reads CASSKQGGGPYTF. The CDR3 DNA is TGTGCCAGCAGTAAACAGGGCGGGGGCCCCTACACCTTC.

The sample holds a few counts of this clone. The J gene is TRBJ2-1, the V gene TRBV19; possible D gene TRBD2, 5 bases. The CDR3 extends over 16 amino acids. CDR1 LNHDA and CDR2 SQIVND come from the germline V gene (reference sequence). Trimming removed 3 bases from V and 5 bases from J, with 17 bases in between. CDR3 in DNA: TGTGCCAGTAGTATTGGGCTAGCCCCCATAAACAATGAGCAGTTCTTC. This translates into CASSIGLAPINNEQFF.

V usage is TRBV7-9 and J usage is TRBJ1-5; 9 bases line up with TRBD1. CDR1 and CDR2 from the germline V gene are SEHNR and FQNEAQ (reference sequence). V shed 5 bases and J 6 bases; nucleotides not matched to a gene: 5. The CDR3 extends over 14 amino acids. Here the CDR3 DNA reads TGTGCCAGCAGCGCGAACAGGGGGCTTCAGCCCCAGCATTTT. Translated: CASSANRGLQPQHF.

The chain couples TRBV20-1 to TRBJ2-5, with TRBD1 matching over 9 bases. The V segment lost 6 bases and the J segment 6 bases; nucleotides outside the gene matches: 2. Germline CDR1 is DFQATT and CDR2 is SNEGSKA (reference sequence). The CDR3 has 11 amino acids. The CDR3 sequence: CSADRGKTQYF. CDR3 nucleotide sequence: TGCAGTGCGGACAGGGGAAAGACCCAGTACTTC.

CDR3 protein: CASSVDSSYEQYV. The CDR3 DNA reads as TGTGCCAGCAGTGTCGACAGTTCCTACGAGCAGTACGTC. V is TRBV2 and J is TRBJ2-7, with D tentatively TRBD1 (5 bases). The CDR3 covers 13 residues. Between the trimmed V and J ends, which lost 4 bases and 1 base, there was a span of 8 bases. Germline CDR1 SNHLY, CDR2 FYNNEI.

The chain links TRBV7-2 to TRBJ1-3; 7 nucleotides align to TRBD1. CDR1 is SGHTA and CDR2 is FQGNSA in the germline V gene. This CDR3 contains 15 residues. Germline trimming cut 1 base from V and 2 bases from J; bases unmatched to any gene: 2. The CDR3: CASSLDRGTGNTIYF. The DNA of the CDR3 is TGTGCCAGCAGCTTAGACAGGGGCACTGGAAACACCATATATTTT. The entire variable domain, with the rest obtained from reference TRBV7-2 and TRBJ1-3, is as follows: GAGVSQSPSNKVTEKGKDVELRCDPISGHTALYWYRQSLGQGLEFLIYFQGNSAPDKSGLPSDRFSAERTGGSVSTLTIQRTQQEDSAVYLCASSLDRGTGNTIYFGEGSWLTVV.

V and J are TRBV7-3 and TRBJ2-1; 10 nucleotides align to TRBD2. The trim removed 4 bases at V and 2 bases at J, leaving 5 bases unmatched. The CDR3 contains 16 residues. Germline values: CDR1 SGHTA, CDR2 FQGTGA. CDR3 in DNA: TGTGCCAGCAGCTCATGGACTAGCGGAACCTACAATGAGCAGTTCTTC. Its protein is CASSSWTSGTYNEQFF.

V gene TRBV21-1 combines with J gene TRBJ2-1; the DNA was not compared with TRBD2, the D call given in the table. TRBV21-1 is flagged as a pseudogene. The CDR3 contains 17 residues. For the CDR3, the DNA is TGTGCCAGCAGCAAAATAGCCTTCTTGTTGCCCAACAATGAGCAGTTCTTC. Its protein product is CASSKIAFLLPNNEQFF.

The V gene is TRBV4-2, the J gene TRBJ2-7; a possible D gene is TRBD1 (6 bases). V lost 7 bases, J lost 0 bases, and 13 bases lay in between. Germline V gene data show CDR1 as LGHNA and CDR2 as YNFKEQ. The CDR3 is 14 residues long. The chain's CDR3 is CASTKTDSSYEQYF. The CDR3 DNA follows: TGTGCCAGCACCAAAACGGACAGCTCCTACGAGCAGTACTTC.

This clone was detected once. The CDR3 DNA sequence: TGCGCCAGCAGCCAAGAGAGTAGCGGCAGCGGGGAGCTGTTTTTT. Translated: CASSQESSGSGELFF. The rearrangement links TRBV4-1 to TRBJ2-2, with D possibly being TRBD2 (6 bases). Trimming shortened V by 0 bases and J by 7 bases, and 12 bases separated the two germline ends. Germline loops: CDR1 MGHRA, CDR2 YSYEKL. This CDR3 comprises 15 residues.

V gene TRBV2 combines with J gene TRBJ1-4; no reliable D call. CDR1 SNHLY and CDR2 FYNNEI come from the germline V gene. Trimming took 0 bases from V and 3 from J, leaving 8 bases between them. The CDR3 has 15 residues. The CDR3 DNA reads as TGTGCCAGCAGTGAAGCCCGGGGTGCTAATGAAAAACTGTTTTTT. Protein sequence: CASSEARGANEKLFF.